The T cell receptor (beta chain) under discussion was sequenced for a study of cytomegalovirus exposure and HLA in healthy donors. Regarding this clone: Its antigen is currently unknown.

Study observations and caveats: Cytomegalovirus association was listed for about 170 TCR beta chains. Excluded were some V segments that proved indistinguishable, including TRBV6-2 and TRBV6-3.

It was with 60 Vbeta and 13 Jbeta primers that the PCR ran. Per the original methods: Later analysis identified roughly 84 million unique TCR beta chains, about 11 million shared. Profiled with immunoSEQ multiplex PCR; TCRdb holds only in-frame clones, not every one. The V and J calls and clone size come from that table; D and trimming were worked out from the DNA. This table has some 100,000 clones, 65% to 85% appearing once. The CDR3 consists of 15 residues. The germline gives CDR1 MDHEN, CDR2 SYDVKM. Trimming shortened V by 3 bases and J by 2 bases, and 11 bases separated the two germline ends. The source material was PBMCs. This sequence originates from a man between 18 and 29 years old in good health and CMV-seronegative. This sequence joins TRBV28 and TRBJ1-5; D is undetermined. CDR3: CASSFSGLGNQPQHF. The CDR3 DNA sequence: TGTGCCAGCAGTTTTTCGGGTCTGGGCAATCAGCCCCAGCATTTT. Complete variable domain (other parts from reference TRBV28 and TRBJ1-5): DVKVTQSSRYLVKRTGEKVFLECVQDMDHENMFWYRQDPGLGLRLIYFSYDVKMKEKGDIPEGYSVSREKKERFSLILESASTNQTSMYLCASSFSGLGNQPQHFGDGTRLSIL.